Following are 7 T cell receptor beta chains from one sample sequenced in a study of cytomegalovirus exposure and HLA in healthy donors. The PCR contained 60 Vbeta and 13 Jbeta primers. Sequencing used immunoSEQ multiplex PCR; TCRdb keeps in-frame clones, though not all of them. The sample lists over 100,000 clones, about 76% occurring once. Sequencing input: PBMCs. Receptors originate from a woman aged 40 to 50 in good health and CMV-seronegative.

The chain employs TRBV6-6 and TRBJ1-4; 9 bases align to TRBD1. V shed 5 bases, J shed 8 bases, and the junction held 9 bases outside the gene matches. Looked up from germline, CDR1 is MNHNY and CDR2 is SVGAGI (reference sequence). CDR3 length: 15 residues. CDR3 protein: CASSRTGTGKEKLFF. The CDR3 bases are TGTGCCAGCAGTCGCACCGGGACAGGGAAAGAAAAACTGTTTTTT.

CDR3 DNA sequence: TGTGCCAGCAGCTCAACACCAGGGATCGGGGGAAACACCATATATTTT. Translating it yields CASSSTPGIGGNTIYF. The chain has TRBV7-6 and TRBJ1-3; perhaps TRBD1 as D (5 bases). This CDR3 spans 16 amino acids. Per the germline V gene, CDR1 is SGHVS and CDR2 is FNYEAQ. The V end was cut by 4 bases, the J end by 4 bases, with 17 bases between.

CDR3: CASRADRGAFGYTF. The DNA of the CDR3 is TGTGCCAGCAGGGCGGACAGGGGCGCATTTGGCTACACCTTC. The rearrangement links TRBV27 to TRBJ1-2, with 9 bases that match TRBD1. Germline CDR1 and CDR2: MNHEY and SMNVEV (reference sequence). The CDR3 runs 14 residues. V lost 6 bases and J lost 7; bases outside the gene matches: 9.

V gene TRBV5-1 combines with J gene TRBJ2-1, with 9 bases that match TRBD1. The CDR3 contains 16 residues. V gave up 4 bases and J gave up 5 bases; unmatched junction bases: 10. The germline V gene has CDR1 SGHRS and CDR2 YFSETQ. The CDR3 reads CASSQNPGQGNNEQFF. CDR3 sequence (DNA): TGCGCCAGCAGCCAAAATCCGGGACAGGGAAACAATGAGCAGTTCTTC.

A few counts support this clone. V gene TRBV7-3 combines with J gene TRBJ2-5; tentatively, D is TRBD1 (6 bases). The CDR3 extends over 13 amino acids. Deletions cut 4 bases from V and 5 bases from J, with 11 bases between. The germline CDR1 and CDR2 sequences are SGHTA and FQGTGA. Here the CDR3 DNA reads TGTGCCAGCAGCTCCAGGGGTGGGGAGACCCAGTACTTC. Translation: CASSSRGGETQYF.

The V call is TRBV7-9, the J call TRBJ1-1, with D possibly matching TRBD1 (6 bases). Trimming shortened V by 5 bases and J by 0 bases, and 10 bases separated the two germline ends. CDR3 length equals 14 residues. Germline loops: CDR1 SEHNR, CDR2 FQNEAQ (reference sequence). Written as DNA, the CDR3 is TGTGCCAGCAGCAAAGCAGGGGTGAACACTGAAGCTTTCTTT. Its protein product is CASSKAGVNTEAFF.

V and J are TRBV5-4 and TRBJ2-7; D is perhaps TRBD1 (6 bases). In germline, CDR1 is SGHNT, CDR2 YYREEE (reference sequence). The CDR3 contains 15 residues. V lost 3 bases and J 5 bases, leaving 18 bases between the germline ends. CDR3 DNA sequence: TGTGCCAGCAGCTCTAAAACAGGGATCCATGACGAGCAGTACTTC. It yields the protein CASSSKTGIHDEQYF.